Below, one T cell receptor (beta chain) is given with its context. Antigen unknown. The sequenced template was cDNA made from the entire isolated RNA. Only in-frame clones appear in the TCRdb table, and some are missing; sequencing was by immunoSEQ multiplex PCR. The sample carries some 360,000 clones, around 10% recorded once. V was pared by 0 bases and J by 5 bases, with 3 bases of the junction left unmatched. The CDR3 length is 14 residues. CDR1 is SGHRS and CDR2 is YFSETQ in the germline V gene. The sample belongs to a study of beta chain features in type 1 diabetes. Study-wide results and caveats: All four CD4+ subsets from Type 1 diabetes patients carried moderately but significantly shorter TCRB CDR3s. Naive, central memory and regulatory TCRB repertoires appeared more similar among patients than healthy donors.

Sequenced sample: central memory CD4+ T cells from blood. The sequence was obtained from a young man with type 1 diabetes. V is TRBV5-1 and J is TRBJ2-5; 8 bases match TRBD2. CDR3 nucleotide sequence: TGCGCCAGCAGCTTGGAACCGGGAGGGGAGACCCAGTACTTC. Its protein product is CASSLEPGGETQYF.